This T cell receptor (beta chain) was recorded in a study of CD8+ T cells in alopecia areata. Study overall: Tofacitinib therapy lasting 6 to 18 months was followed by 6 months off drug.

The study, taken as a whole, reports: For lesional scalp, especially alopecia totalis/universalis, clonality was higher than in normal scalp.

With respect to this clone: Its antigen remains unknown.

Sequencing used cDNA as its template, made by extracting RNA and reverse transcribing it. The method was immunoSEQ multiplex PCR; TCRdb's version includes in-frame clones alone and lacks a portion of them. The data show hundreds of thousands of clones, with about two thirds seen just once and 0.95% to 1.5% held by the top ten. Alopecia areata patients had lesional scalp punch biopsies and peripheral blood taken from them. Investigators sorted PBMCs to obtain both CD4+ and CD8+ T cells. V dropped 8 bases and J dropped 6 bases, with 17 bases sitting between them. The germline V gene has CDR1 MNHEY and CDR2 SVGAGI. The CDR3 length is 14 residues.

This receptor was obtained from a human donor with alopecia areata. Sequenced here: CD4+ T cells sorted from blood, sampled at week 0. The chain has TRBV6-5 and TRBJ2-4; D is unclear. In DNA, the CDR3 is TGTGCCAGCCCTCGAGCTCGGTTTGGAAACATTCAGTACTTC. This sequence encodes CASPRARFGNIQYF.